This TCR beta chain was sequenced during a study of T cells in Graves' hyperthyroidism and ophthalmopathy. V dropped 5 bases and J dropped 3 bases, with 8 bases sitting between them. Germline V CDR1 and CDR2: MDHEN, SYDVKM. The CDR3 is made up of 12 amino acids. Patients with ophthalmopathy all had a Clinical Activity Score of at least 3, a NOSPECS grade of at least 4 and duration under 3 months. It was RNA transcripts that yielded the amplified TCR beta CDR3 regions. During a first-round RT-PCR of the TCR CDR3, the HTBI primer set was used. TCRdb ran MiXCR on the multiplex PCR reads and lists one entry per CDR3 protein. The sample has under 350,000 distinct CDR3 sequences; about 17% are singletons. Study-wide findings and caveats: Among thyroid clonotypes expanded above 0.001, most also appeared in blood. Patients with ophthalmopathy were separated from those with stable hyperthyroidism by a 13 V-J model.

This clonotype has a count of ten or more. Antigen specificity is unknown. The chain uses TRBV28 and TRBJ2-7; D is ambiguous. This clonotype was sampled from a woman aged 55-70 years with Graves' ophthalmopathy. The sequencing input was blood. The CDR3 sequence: CASSLSRYEQYF. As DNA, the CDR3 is TGTGCCAGCAGTCTGTCCCGCTACGAGCAGTACTTC.